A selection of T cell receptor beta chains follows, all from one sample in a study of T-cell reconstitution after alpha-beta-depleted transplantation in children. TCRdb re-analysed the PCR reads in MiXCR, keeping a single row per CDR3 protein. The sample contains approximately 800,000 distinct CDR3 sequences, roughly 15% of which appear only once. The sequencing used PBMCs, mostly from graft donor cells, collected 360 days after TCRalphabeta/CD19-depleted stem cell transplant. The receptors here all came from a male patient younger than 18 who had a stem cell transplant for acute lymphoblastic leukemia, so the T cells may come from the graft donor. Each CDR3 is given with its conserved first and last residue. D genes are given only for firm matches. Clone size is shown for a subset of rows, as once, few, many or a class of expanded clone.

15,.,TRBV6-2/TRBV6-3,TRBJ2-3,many,TGTGCCAGCAGTTACCGAATATTGCGCACAGATACGCAGTATTTT,CASSYRILRTDTQYF
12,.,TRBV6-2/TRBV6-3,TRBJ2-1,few,TGTGCCAGCAGTTATCCTCGGAATGAGCAGTTCTTC,CASSYPRNEQFF
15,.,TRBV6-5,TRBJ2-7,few,TGTGCCAGCAGTTACTCGAAGGGGGGATACGGGGAGCAGTACTTC,CASSYSKGGYGEQYF
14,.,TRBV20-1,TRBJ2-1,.,TGCAGTGCTAGAGCCCTAGCAGTCTACAATGAGCAGTTCTTC,CSARALAVYNEQFF
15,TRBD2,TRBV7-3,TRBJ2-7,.,TGTGCCAGCAGCTCTCTAGCGGGAGGGCCCAGCGAGCAGTACTTC,CASSSLAGGPSEQYF
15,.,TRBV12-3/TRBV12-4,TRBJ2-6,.,TGTGCCAGCAGTTTGGGACCGTCTGGGGCCAACGTCCTGACTTTC,CASSLGPSGANVLTF
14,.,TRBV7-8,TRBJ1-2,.,TGTGCCAGCAGCTTTCGGGACCCCCACTATGGCTACACCTTC,CASSFRDPHYGYTF
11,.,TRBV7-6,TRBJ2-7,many,TGTGCCAGCAGCTTACGGGACGAGCAGTACTTC,CASSLRDEQYF
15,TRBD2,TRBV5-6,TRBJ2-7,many,TGTGCCAGCAGCTTGGATGTTGCGGGAGTGGAAGAGCAGTACTTC,CASSLDVAGVEEQYF
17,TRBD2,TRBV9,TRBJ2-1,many,TGTGCCAGCAGCGTTCGTCTGGGGGCGGGAGGTTACAATGAGCAGTTCTTC,CASSVRLGAGGYNEQFF
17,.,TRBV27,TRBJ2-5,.,TGTGCCAGCAGTTTAGGCACCTTGACCGGCGGGGTGGAGACCCAGTACTTC,CASSLGTLTGGVETQYF
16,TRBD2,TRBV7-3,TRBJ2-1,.,TGTGCCAGCAGCGCCACTAGCGGAGGAGGGGCCAATGAGCAGTTCTTC,CASSATSGGGANEQFF
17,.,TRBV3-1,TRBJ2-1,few,TGTGCCAGCAGCCAACCCTGGGGCGGACCAGGGGGGAATGAGCAGTTCTTC,CASSQPWGGPGGNEQFF
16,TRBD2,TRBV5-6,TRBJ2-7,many,TGTGCCAGCAGCTTGCCCCGACTAGCGGGAAAGGACGAGCAGTACTTC,CASSLPRLAGKDEQYF
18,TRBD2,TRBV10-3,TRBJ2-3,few,TGTGCCATCAGTGAGTCGGGTCTTAGCGGGAGGGCCGCAGATACGCAGTATTTT,CAISESGLSGRAADTQYF
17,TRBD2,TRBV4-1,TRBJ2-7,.,TGCGCCAGCAGCCAAGATCTAGAGGCGGGAGGGTCCTACGAGCAGTACTTC,CASSQDLEAGGSYEQYF
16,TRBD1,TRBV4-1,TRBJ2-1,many,TGCGCCAGCAGCCGAGTGGGACAGGACCCTTACAATGAGCAGTTCTTC,CASSRVGQDPYNEQFF
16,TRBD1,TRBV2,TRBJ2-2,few,TGTGCCAGCAGTGGAAGGACAGGGGGCGACACCGGGGAGCTGTTTTTT,CASSGRTGGDTGELFF
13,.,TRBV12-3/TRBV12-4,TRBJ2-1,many,TGTGCCAGCCGGCCCACATTTTACAATGAGCAGTTCTTC,CASRPTFYNEQFF
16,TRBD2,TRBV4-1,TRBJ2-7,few,TGCGCCAGCAGCCAAAAGGGACTAGCGGGAGTAGGCGAGCAGTACTTC,CASSQKGLAGVGEQYF
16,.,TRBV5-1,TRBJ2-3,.,TGCGCCAGCAGCTTGGTGCAGGGGCTAAGCACAGATACGCAGTATTTT,CASSLVQGLSTDTQYF
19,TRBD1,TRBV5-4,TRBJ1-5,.,TGTGCCAGCAGCTTGACGCCCGGGACAGACCTATATAGCAATCAGCCCCAGCATTTT,CASSLTPGTDLYSNQPQHF
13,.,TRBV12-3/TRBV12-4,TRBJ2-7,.,TGTGCCAGCAGTTACGACAGCGCCTACGAGCAGTACTTC,CASSYDSAYEQYF
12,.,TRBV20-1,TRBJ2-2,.,TGCAGTGTCAGCTCGAACACCGGGGAGCTGTTTTTT,CSVSSNTGELFF
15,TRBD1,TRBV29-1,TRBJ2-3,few,TGCAGCGTGCCCGGGACAGGGTTAAACACAGATACGCAGTATTTT,CSVPGTGLNTDTQYF
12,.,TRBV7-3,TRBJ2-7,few,TGTGCCAGCAGTCGGCGTGGGGGTGAGCAGTACTTC,CASSRRGGEQYF
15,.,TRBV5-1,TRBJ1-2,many,TGCGCCAGCAGCTTGGGGTGGGATACAAACTATGGCTACACCTTC,CASSLGWDTNYGYTF
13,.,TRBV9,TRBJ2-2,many,TGTGCCAGCAGCGTGGGAGGAACCGGGGAGCTGTTTTTT,CASSVGGTGELFF
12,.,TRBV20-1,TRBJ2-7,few,TGCAGTGCTAGAGGCAGGGTATCCGAGCAGTACTTC,CSARGRVSEQYF
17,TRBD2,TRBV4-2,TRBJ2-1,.,TGTGCCAGCAGCCAAGTTAGGGCGGGAGGGGGGAACAATGAGCAGTTCTTC,CASSQVRAGGGNNEQFF
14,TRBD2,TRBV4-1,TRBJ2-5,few,TGCGCCAGCAGCCAGCGACTAGCGGGAGAGACCCAGTACTTC,CASSQRLAGETQYF
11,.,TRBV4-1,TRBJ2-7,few,TGCGCCAGCAGCCATCTAGGAAGTAGGTACTTC,CASSHLGSRYF
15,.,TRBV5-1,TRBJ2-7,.,TGCGCCAGCAGCTTGGACGTCGGGGGAACCTACGAGCAGTACTTC,CASSLDVGGTYEQYF
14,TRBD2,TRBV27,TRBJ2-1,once,TGTGCCAGCAGGAAGCGGGAGTCGTACAATGAGCAGTTCTTC,CASRKRESYNEQFF
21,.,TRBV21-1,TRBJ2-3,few,TGTGCCAGCAGCAAAGTTTGGGGACTAGCGGACCCAAAACAGGAGGCAGATACGCAGTATTTT,CASSKVWGLADPKQEADTQYF
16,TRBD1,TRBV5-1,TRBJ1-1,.,TGCGCCAGCAGCATCCGACAGGGGCTGATGAACACTGAAGCTTTCTTT,CASSIRQGLMNTEAFF
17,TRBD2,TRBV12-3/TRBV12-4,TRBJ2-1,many,TGTGCCAGCAGCTTGGGACTAGCGGGCCTCTCCTACAATGAGCAGTTCTTC,CASSLGLAGLSYNEQFF
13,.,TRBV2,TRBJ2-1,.,TGTGCCAGCATAGCAGCACCCTACAATGAGCAGTTCTTC,CASIAAPYNEQFF
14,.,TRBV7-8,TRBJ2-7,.,TGTGCCAGCAGCTTAGTTTCTAGCATCCACGAGCAGTACTTC,CASSLVSSIHEQYF
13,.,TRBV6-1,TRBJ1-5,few,TGTGCCAGTACCCTGGGGGCTGAACAGCCCCAGCATTTT,CASTLGAEQPQHF
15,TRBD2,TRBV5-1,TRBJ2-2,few,TGCGCCAGCAGCCCGACTAGCGGGATCGCCGGGGAGCTGTTTTTT,CASSPTSGIAGELFF
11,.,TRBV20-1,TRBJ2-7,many,TGCAGTGCTATGCTGGGGCCCGAGCAGTACTTC,CSAMLGPEQYF
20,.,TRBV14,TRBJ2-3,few,TGTGCCAGCAGCCAGATGGTCCCCCTGACAGACTTCACTAGCACAGATACGCAGTATTTT,CASSQMVPLTDFTSTDTQYF
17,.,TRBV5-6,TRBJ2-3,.,TGTGCCAGCAGTACGAAACCAGACGGGCCCTGGACAGATACGCAGTATTTT,CASSTKPDGPWTDTQYF
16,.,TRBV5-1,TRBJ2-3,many,TGCGCCAGCAGCTTGGCCGGGCGGGACAGCACAGATACGCAGTATTTT,CASSLAGRDSTDTQYF
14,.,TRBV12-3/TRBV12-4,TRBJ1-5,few,TGTGCCAGCACCTGGCGGGGCCCCAATCAGCCCCAGCATTTT,CASTWRGPNQPQHF
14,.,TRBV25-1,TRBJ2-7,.,TGTGCCAGCAGAAACCGACAGAACACCTACGAGCAGTACTTC,CASRNRQNTYEQYF
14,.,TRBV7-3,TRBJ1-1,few,TGTGCCAGCAGCCCGGACGGAATTAACACTGAAGCTTTCTTT,CASSPDGINTEAFF
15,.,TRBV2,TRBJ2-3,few,TGTGCCAGCACCAACGGGCGGAGCAGCACAGATACGCAGTATTTT,CASTNGRSSTDTQYF
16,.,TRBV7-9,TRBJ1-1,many,TGTGCCAGCAGGCCCCCCCTCCGGGGGCCGAACACTGAAGCTTTCTTT,CASRPPLRGPNTEAFF
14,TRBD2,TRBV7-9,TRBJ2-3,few,TGTGCCAGCGGTTTCGGGACTAGTCCAGATACGCAGTATTTT,CASGFGTSPDTQYF
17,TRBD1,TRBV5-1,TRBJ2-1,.,TGCGCCAGCAGCTTACCGGACAGGGGAAAATCCTACAATGAGCAGTTCTTC,CASSLPDRGKSYNEQFF